This is a list of T cell receptor beta chains from one sample in a study of breast tumors, draining lymph nodes, adjacent tissues. One entry per CDR3 protein results from TCRdb running MiXCR on the multiplex PCR reads. The repertoire holds approximately 140,000 distinct CDR3 sequences, with around a third as singletons. Sequencing input: axillary lymph node tissue. Receptors originate from a female donor with breast cancer. Some clones in this sample may be carry-over from other donors' samples. Both conserved end residues are part of each CDR3. A D gene is named only where the DNA matches it firmly. Size tells how often a clone was seen, or its class if it is expanded.

TRBV5-6	14	NA	many	TRBJ2-7	CASSWGQGSYEQYF	TGTGCCAGCAGCTGGGGCCAGGGATCCTACGAGCAGTACTTC
TRBV18	16	TRBD1	many	TRBJ2-3	CASSPLGTGGTDTQYF	TGTGCCAGCTCACCACTGGGGACAGGGGGCACAGATACGCAGTATTTT
TRBV11-2	16	TRBD2	many	TRBJ2-5	CASSSRIAGGRATQYF	TGTGCCAGCAGCTCCAGGATAGCGGGGGGGCGGGCGACCCAGTACTTC
TRBV20-1	16	NA	many	TRBJ1-6	CSAGGASSSYNSPLHF	TGCAGTGCCGGAGGGGCATCTAGCTCCTATAATTCACCCCTCCACTTT
TRBV5-5	16	NA	few	TRBJ1-5	CASSLVGGDSNQPQHF	TGTGCCAGCAGCTTGGTAGGGGGGGATAGCAATCAGCCCCAGCATTTT
TRBV29-1	13	TRBD2	many	TRBJ2-1	CSVEGGRSGEQFF	TGCAGCGTTGAGGGCGGGAGGTCGGGTGAGCAGTTCTTC
TRBV10-1	13	NA	once	TRBJ2-3	CASSEQGTGTQYF	TGCGCCAGCAGTGAACAGGGCACAGGTACGCAGTATTTT
TRBV20-1	14	TRBD1	many	TRBJ2-1	CSAHPGQTHDEQFF	TGCAGTGCACATCCGGGACAGACTCACGATGAGCAGTTCTTC
TRBV9	16	NA	many	TRBJ1-2	CASSVEVHPRDYGYTF	TGTGCCAGCAGCGTAGAAGTTCACCCTCGAGATTATGGCTACACCTTC
TRBV12-3/TRBV12-4	14	NA	many	TRBJ1-2	CASTPATGIVGYTF	TGTGCCAGCACCCCGGCTACAGGGATCGTTGGCTACACCTTC
TRBV29-1	15	NA	many	TRBJ2-3	CSARDFGSVTDTQYF	TGCAGCGCCCGGGATTTTGGTTCGGTCACAGATACGCAGTATTTT
TRBV7-9	17	TRBD1	many	TRBJ2-5	CASSRQGTGAGAETQYF	TGTGCCAGCAGCCGCCAAGGGACAGGCGCCGGAGCGGAGACCCAGTACTTC